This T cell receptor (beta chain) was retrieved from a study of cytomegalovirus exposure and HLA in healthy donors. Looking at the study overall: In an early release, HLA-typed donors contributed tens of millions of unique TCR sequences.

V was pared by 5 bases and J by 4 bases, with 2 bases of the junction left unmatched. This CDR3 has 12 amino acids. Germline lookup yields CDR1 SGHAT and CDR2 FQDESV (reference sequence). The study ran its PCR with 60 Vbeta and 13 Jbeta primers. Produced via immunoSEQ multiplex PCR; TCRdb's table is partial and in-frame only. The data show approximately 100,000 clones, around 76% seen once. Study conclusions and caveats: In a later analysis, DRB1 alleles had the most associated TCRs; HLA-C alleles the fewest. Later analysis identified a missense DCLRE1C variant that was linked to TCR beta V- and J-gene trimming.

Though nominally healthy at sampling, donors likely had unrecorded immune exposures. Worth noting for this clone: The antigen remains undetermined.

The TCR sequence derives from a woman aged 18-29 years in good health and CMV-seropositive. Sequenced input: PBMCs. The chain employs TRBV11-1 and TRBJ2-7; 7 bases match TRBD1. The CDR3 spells CASSPQGYEQYF. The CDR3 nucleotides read TGTGCCAGCAGCCCACAGGGGTACGAGCAGTACTTC.